A single sample gave rise to the 18 T cell receptor gamma chains below, sequenced in a study of gamma-delta chains in newborns, infants, children. TCRdb re-called the reads through CATT. The sample lists about 1,200 gamma-chain clones, 2% to 3% seen once, with 22% in the top ten. The sequenced sample was blood. These receptors were taken from a child who was a newborn, infant or young child, either healthy, febrile or measles-vaccinated (not recorded which).

This clone was picked up a small number of times. A read error likely explains why the TCRdb protein, taken from a much larger clone, differs from this DNA's translation at residue 4; the protein shown is translated from the DNA. This chain joins TRGV2 and TRGJ1 or TRGJ2. Germline V gives CDR1 EGSNGY, CDR2 YDSYNSKV. The CDR3 runs to 14 residues. Here the CDR3 DNA reads TGTGCCACCCGGGACGGGCTGAATCGGAAGAAGAAACTCTTT. This translates into CATRDGLNRKKKLF.

A word on this clone: The TCRdb protein, from a much larger clone, departs from this DNA's translation at residue 4, likely by read error; the protein shown derives from the DNA. This rearrangement joins TRGV9 to TRGJ1 or TRGJ2. This CDR3 comprises 11 residues. CDR1 and CDR2 from the germline V gene are GITISATS and ISYDGTV (reference sequence). For the CDR3, the DNA is TGTGCCTTGGGGGAGGCCAATAAGAAACTCTTT. Protein sequence: CALGEANKKLF.

This clone was observed a handful of times. A read error likely explains why the TCRdb protein, taken from a much larger clone, differs from this DNA's translation at residue 5; the protein shown is translated from the DNA. The rearrangement joins TRGV8 to TRGJP2. Germline loops: CDR1 VENAVY, CDR2 YDSYNSRV. The CDR3 is made up of 15 amino acids. V lost 6 bases to trimming and J lost 0 bases; unmatched junction nucleotides: 7. CDR3 residues: CATWTSYSSDWIKTF. The DNA for the CDR3 is TGTGCCACCTGGACCTCATATAGTAGTGATTGGATCAAGACGTTT.

This clone was observed a handful of times. The protein held in TCRdb is that of a much larger clone and does not match this DNA's translation at residue 10, likely because of a read error; the protein shown is translated from the DNA. The chain combines TRGV2 with TRGJP2. V lost 0 bases to trimming and J lost 10 bases; unmatched junction nucleotides: 11. The CDR3 loop spans 15 amino acids. Germline CDR1 and CDR2: EGSNGY and YDSYNSKV. The CDR3 DNA reads as TGTGCCACCTGGGACGGGCCTGGTGACGTTTGGATCAAGACGTTT. Encoded protein: CATWDGPGDVWIKTF.

This clone was seen a few times. One base separates it from a far larger clone, so it is likely a read error. CDR3 sequence: CATWDRQHYKKLF. The CDR3 nucleotides read TGCGCCACCTGGGACAGGCAGCATTATAAGAAACTCTTT. The rearrangement uses TRGV3 and TRGJ1 or TRGJ2. The CDR3 is 13 residues long. CDR1 is VTNTFY, CDR2 YDVSTARD, per germline (reference sequence).

This clone appeared a few times. The V and J genes are TRGV9 and TRGJP. J was trimmed by 3 bases and V by 3 bases; bases with no gene match: 5. The length of the CDR3 is 17 residues. The germline V gene encodes CDR1 GITISATS and CDR2 ISYDGTV (reference sequence). The CDR3 loop is CALWETKQELGKKIKVF. The CDR3 DNA sequence: TGTGCCTTGTGGGAGACTAAGCAAGAGTTGGGCAAAAAAATCAAGGTATTT.

A remark on this clone: Being one base from a much bigger clone, this may be a read error. The V and J genes are TRGV2 and TRGJP2. The CDR3 contains 17 residues. The germline gives CDR1 EGSNGY, CDR2 YDSYNSKV. The CDR3 bases are TGTGCCATCTGGGACGGGCTCTATATGGGTAGTGATTGGATCAAGACGTTT. Amino acid sequence: CAIWDGLYMGSDWIKTF.

This clone qualifies as large. Other DNA sequences in the same sample also yield this CDR3. The genes are TRGV9 and TRGJP. V shed 4 bases, J shed 4 bases, and the junction held 4 bases outside the gene matches. Germline CDR1 and CDR2: GITISATS and ISYDGTV (reference sequence). The CDR3 loop spans 16 amino acids. CDR3 in amino acids: CALWDFQELGKKIKVF. In DNA, the CDR3 is TGTGCCTTGTGGGATTTTCAAGAGTTGGGCAAAAAAATCAAGGTATTT.

For this clone: This probably arose from a read error, given a far larger clone one base away. This CDR3 is also generated by other DNA sequences in the sample. V gene TRGV9 combines with J gene TRGJP. J lost 2 bases, V lost 3 bases, and 4 bases had no gene match. CDR3 length: 17 residues. The germline V gene has CDR1 GITISATS and CDR2 ISYDGTV (reference sequence). CDR3 loop: CALWEKRQELGKKIKVF. The CDR3 DNA sequence: TGTGCCTTGTGGGAGAAGAGGCAAGAGTTGGGCAAAAAAATCAAGGTATTT.

This clone was seen a few times. This sequence is one base from a far larger clone and is likely a read error. This chain uses TRGV9 with TRGJP. Unmatched junction bases numbered 8, after V lost 2 bases and J lost 4 bases. Germline CDR1 GITISATS, CDR2 ISYDGTV (reference sequence). The CDR3 extends over 18 amino acids. CDR3 DNA sequence: TGTGCCTTGTGGGAGGCGCAGGATCAAGAGTTGGGCAAAAAAATCAAGGTATTT. Amino acids: CALWEAQDQELGKKIKVF.

Comments on this clone: One base separates it from a far larger clone, so it is likely a read error. The rearrangement joins TRGV9 to TRGJP. The CDR3 loop spans 17 amino acids. The junction had 8 bases not matched to a gene; V was cut back by 0 bases and J by 9 bases. Per the germline V gene, CDR1 is GITISATS and CDR2 is ISYDGTV (reference sequence). The CDR3 region is CALWEVRVRLGKKIKVF. CDR3 bases: TGTGCCTTGTGGGAGGTGCGGGTCAGGTTGGGCAAAAAAATCAAGGTATTT.

As to this clone: Given a much more abundant clone one base away, this may be a read error. This sample includes further DNA sequences coding for the same CDR3. V usage is TRGV8 and J usage is TRGJ1 or TRGJ2. The CDR3 runs to 12 residues. Germline V CDR1 and CDR2: VENAVY, YDSYNSRV. CDR3 DNA: TGCGCCACCTGGGTGCTCTATTATAAGAAACTCTTT. Translating it yields CATWVLYYKKLF.

About this clone itself: At one end, the junction sequence differs from germline, possibly due to a read error. The rearrangement uses TRGV9 and TRGJ1 or TRGJ2. Germline V gene lookup returns CDR1 GITISATS and CDR2 ISYDGTV (reference sequence). The CDR3 is 13 residues long. The CDR3 nucleotides read TGTGCCTTGTGGGAGTCCGCTAGGTATAAGAAACTATTT. Translated, it gives CALWESARYKKLF.

This clone was observed a few times. TCRdb has a much larger clone's protein, which differs at residue 3 from the translation of this DNA, likely because of a read error; what is shown is the protein translated from the DNA. The chain combines TRGV3 with TRGJ1 or TRGJ2. There are 13 residues in the CDR3. The germline V gene encodes CDR1 VTNTFY and CDR2 YDVSTARD (reference sequence). CDR3: CANWDRGYYKKLF. The CDR3 DNA is TGTGCCAACTGGGACAGGGGTTATTATAAGAAACTCTTT.

This clone was seen a few times. The protein in TCRdb stems from a much larger clone and differs at residue 9 from this DNA's translation, likely a read error; here the protein is translated from the DNA. The V call is TRGV9, the J call TRGJ1 or TRGJ2. Germline V CDR1 and CDR2: GITISATS, ISYDGTV (reference sequence). This CDR3 has 12 residues. CDR3 residues: CALWEFYYEKLF. CDR3 in DNA: TGTGCCTTGTGGGAGTTTTATTATGAGAAACTCTTT.

This clone came up a few times. The translation of this DNA and the TCRdb protein of a much larger clone differ at residue 3, probably owing to a read error; the protein shown here is translated from the DNA. The chain uses TRGV8 and TRGJ1 or TRGJ2. Germline values: CDR1 VENAVY, CDR2 YDSYNSRV. There are 15 residues in the CDR3. CDR3 sequence (DNA): TGTGCCGCCTGGGATAGCGGCGTCCAAGATTATAAGAAACTCTTT. It encodes CAAWDSGVQDYKKLF.

A note on this clone: This likely reflects a read error, since a far larger clone is one base away. The same CDR3 is also encoded by other DNA sequences in this sample. The rearrangement links TRGV2 to TRGJ1 or TRGJ2. The CDR3 sequence is 12 residues long. V trimming: 0 bases; J trimming: 10 bases; junction bases outside the gene matches: 6. Germline V lookup: CDR1 EGSNGY, CDR2 YDSYNSKV. CDR3 loop: CATWDGLYKKLF. The CDR3 nucleotides read TGTGCCACCTGGGACGGGCTTTACAAGAAACTCTTT.

On this clone itself: TCRdb has a much larger clone's protein, which differs at residue 4 from the translation of this DNA, likely because of a read error; what is shown is the protein translated from the DNA. The genes are TRGV8 and TRGJ1 or TRGJ2. The trim removed 8 bases at V and 6 bases at J, leaving 10 bases unmatched. The CDR3 sequence is 12 residues long. Germline CDR1 is VENAVY and CDR2 is YDSYNSRV. The CDR3 is CATLDSAYKKLF. CDR3 in DNA: TGTGCCACCTTGGACTCCGCTTATAAGAAACTCTTT.